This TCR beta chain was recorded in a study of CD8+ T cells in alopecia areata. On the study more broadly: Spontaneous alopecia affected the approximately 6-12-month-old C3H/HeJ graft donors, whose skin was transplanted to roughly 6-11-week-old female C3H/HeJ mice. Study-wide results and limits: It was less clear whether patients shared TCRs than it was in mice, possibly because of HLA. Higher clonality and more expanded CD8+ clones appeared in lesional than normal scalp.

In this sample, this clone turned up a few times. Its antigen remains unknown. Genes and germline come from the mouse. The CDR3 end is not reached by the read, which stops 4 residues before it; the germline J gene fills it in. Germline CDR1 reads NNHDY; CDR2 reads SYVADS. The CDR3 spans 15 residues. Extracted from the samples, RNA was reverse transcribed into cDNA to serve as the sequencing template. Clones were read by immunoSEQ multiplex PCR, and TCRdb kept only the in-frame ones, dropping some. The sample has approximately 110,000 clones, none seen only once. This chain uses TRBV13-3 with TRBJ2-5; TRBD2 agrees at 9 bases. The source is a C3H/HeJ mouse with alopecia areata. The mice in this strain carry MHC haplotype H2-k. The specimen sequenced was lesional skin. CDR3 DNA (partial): TGTGCCAGCAGTGAATTGGGGGGGCGCGAAGAC. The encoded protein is CASSELGGRED. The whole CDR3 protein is CASSELGGREDTQYF. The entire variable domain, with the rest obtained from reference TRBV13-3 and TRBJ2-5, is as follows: EAAVTQSPRSKVAVTGGKVTLSCHQTNNHDYMYWYRQDTGHGLRLIHYSYVADSTEKGDIPDGYKASRPSQENFSLILELASLSQTAVYFCASSELGGREDTQYFGPGTRLLVL.